This entry lists 21 T cell receptor beta chains sequenced from one sample in a study of blood T cell repertoires in COVID-19 (dated by TCRdb to 2019 to 2021). Receptor amplification or capture employed the immunoSEQ multiplex PCR assay. This immuneACCESS table, as held by TCRdb, lists in-frame sequences with V and J called but not all clones. Of the missing ones, under half trace to an unresolved V gene in checked studies; the others have no known cause. The sample table records approximately 250,000 clones; about 85% of these occur just once. The ten most abundant clones make up approximately 4% of the sample. Sequences were obtained from peripheral blood. These TCRs come from a man aged 18 to 29 with active or convalescent COVID-19.

The chain joins TRBV5-6 to TRBJ1-6; a possible D gene is TRBD1 (5 bases). The CDR3 runs 18 residues. Germline V CDR1 and CDR2: SGHDT, YYEEEE. V shed 2 bases and J shed 3 bases, with 18 bases lying between them. Here the CDR3 reads CASSFSGGTPLYNSPLHF. The DNA for the CDR3 is TGTGCCAGCAGCTTCTCCGGGGGAACACCGCTCTATAATTCACCCCTCCACTTT.

V is TRBV6-5 and J is TRBJ2-2; no firm D call. CDR1 is MNHEY, CDR2 SVGAGI, per germline. The ends were cut back, 11 bases at V and 5 bases at J, with 6 bases in the middle. The CDR3 runs 10 residues. This CDR3 reads CASGTGELFF. In DNA, the CDR3 is TGTGCCTCCGGGACCGGGGAGCTGTTTTTT.

J is TRBJ1-2 and V is TRBV9, with 9 bases aligning to TRBD1. Germline assignment: CDR1 SGDLS and CDR2 YYNGEE. The V and J ends lost 7 bases and 4 bases, in that order; junction bases with no gene match: 11. The CDR3 totals 15 residues. The CDR3 sequence is CASVKAGQGSYGYTF. The CDR3 DNA follows: TGTGCCAGCGTTAAGGCGGGACAGGGATCCTATGGCTACACCTTC.

The gene calls are TRBV19 and TRBJ1-4; no definite D call. Trimming took 2 bases from V and 3 from J, leaving 7 bases between them. Germline CDR1 reads LNHDA; CDR2 reads SQIVND (reference sequence). CDR3 size: 14 residues. CDR3 bases: TGTGCCAGTAGTATACAGATTTCTAATGAAAAACTGTTTTTT. This gives the protein CASSIQISNEKLFF. Looking up the rest from reference TRBV19 and TRBJ1-4 gives the full variable domain: DGGITQSPKYLFRKEGQNVTLSCEQNLNHDAMYWYRQDPGQGLRLIYYSQIVNDFQKGDIAEGYSVSREKKESFPLTVTSAQKNPTAFYLCASSIQISNEKLFFGSGTQLSVL.

This clone was found once. V and J are TRBV3-1 (or the pseudogene TRBV3-2) and TRBJ2-2; D might be TRBD2 (6 bases). Germline CDR1 reads LGHDT; CDR2 reads YNNKEL (reference sequence). This CDR3 has 18 residues. The V end was cut by 0 bases, the J end by 0 bases, with 14 bases between. Here the CDR3 reads CASSQDLGRGANTGELFF. CDR3 DNA sequence: TGTGCCAGCAGCCAAGATCTCGGGCGGGGCGCGAACACCGGGGAGCTGTTTTTT.

This clone came up once. This chain links TRBV9 with TRBJ2-7; TRBD1 matches at 8 bases. CDR3 length: 14 residues. CDR1 and CDR2 from the germline V gene are SGDLS and YYNGEE. V shed 3 bases and J 0 bases; nucleotides not matched to a gene: 2. The CDR3 reads CASSGTGGSYEQYF. CDR3 bases: TGTGCCAGCAGCGGAACAGGGGGCTCCTACGAGCAGTACTTC.

V usage is TRBV4-1 and J usage is TRBJ2-7; TRBD2 aligns across 9 bases. This CDR3 spans 16 amino acids. Germline-derived CDR1 and CDR2 are MGHRA and YSYEKL. V shed 3 bases, J shed 2 bases, and the junction held 8 bases outside the gene matches. The CDR3 reads CASSQLPSGTTYEQYF. The CDR3 DNA is TGCGCCAGCAGCCAGCTACCTAGCGGGACCACCTACGAGCAGTACTTC.

The chain employs TRBV29-1 and TRBJ2-3, with D possibly being TRBD2 (5 bases). Germline lookup yields CDR1 SQVTM and CDR2 ANQGSEA. Trimming cost V 4 bases and J 4 bases, with 15 bases left between them. This CDR3 contains 14 residues. Written as DNA, the CDR3 is TGCAGCGTTGCGAAGGGCCTCGGGGCAGATACGCAGTATTTT. As protein: CSVAKGLGADTQYF.

This clone occurred once. The chain links TRBV7-9 to TRBJ1-5; D gene uncertain. Trimming took off 5 bases at V and 0 bases at J, with 8 bases between the two ends. The CDR3 is 14 residues long. Per the germline V gene, CDR1 is SEHNR and CDR2 is FQNEAQ (reference sequence). The CDR3 here is CASSRGGSNQPQHF. CDR3 nucleotides: TGTGCCAGCAGCCGCGGAGGTAGCAATCAGCCCCAGCATTTT.

The V gene is TRBV5-1, the J gene TRBJ2-7, with D possibly matching TRBD2 (5 bases). The CDR3 has 13 amino acids. Trimming cost V 3 bases and J 3 bases, with 10 bases left between them. Germline V lookup: CDR1 SGHRS, CDR2 YFSETQ. CDR3 sequence: CASSSGILYEQYF. The CDR3 DNA reads TGCGCCAGCAGCTCCGGGATACTCTACGAGCAGTACTTC. Full variable domain (missing parts from reference TRBV5-1 and TRBJ2-7): KAGVTQTPRYLIKTRGQQVTLSCSPISGHRSVSWYQQTPGQGLQFLFEYFSETQRNKGNFPGRFSGRQFSNSRSEMNVSTLELGDSALYLCASSSGILYEQYFGPGTRLTVT.

J is TRBJ2-7 and V is TRBV6-2 or TRBV6-3; 7 bases align to TRBD1. The V and J ends lost 5 bases and 0 bases, in that order; junction bases with no gene match: 4. Germline CDR1 reads MNHEY; CDR2 reads SVGEGT. The CDR3 totals 14 residues. The CDR3 here is CASSRDSLSYEQYF. The CDR3 bases are TGTGCCAGCAGTCGGGACAGTCTCTCCTACGAGCAGTACTTC.

This clone was seen just once. The chain recombines TRBV5-1 with TRBJ1-1, with D possibly being TRBD1 (6 bases). The V gene lost 5 bases and the J gene lost 3 bases, with 11 bases spanning the gap. This CDR3 has 13 amino acids. Germline V gene lookup returns CDR1 SGHRS and CDR2 YFSETQ. Here the CDR3 reads CASRGEGDTEAFF. For the CDR3, the DNA is TGCGCCAGCAGAGGGGAGGGGGACACTGAAGCTTTCTTT.

This chain links TRBV11-2 with TRBJ2-5; 10 bases map to TRBD1. The trim removed 3 bases at V and 5 bases at J, leaving 9 bases unmatched. CDR3 length equals 16 residues. Germline V gives CDR1 SGHAT, CDR2 FQNNGV. The CDR3 sequence: CASSFGGQGGAETQYF. The CDR3 DNA reads TGTGCCAGCAGCTTTGGAGGACAGGGGGGTGCCGAGACCCAGTACTTC.

The chain's CDR3 is CASSLGQGSYGYTF. CDR3 sequence (DNA): TGTGCCAGCAGCTTAGGACAGGGTTCCTATGGCTACACCTTC. The J gene is TRBJ1-2, the V gene TRBV11-2, with 7 bases aligning to TRBD1. The CDR3 is 14 residues long. With V trimmed by 1 base and J by 4 bases, 3 bases remained unmatched. Germline V gene lookup returns CDR1 SGHAT and CDR2 FQNNGV.

The chain uses TRBV5-4 and TRBJ2-5, with 12 nucleotides matching TRBD2. The J segment lost 2 bases and the V segment lost 1 base, leaving 0 bases of the junction unmatched. Germline loops: CDR1 SGHNT, CDR2 YYREEE (reference sequence). The CDR3 sequence is 15 residues long. The CDR3 DNA reads as TGTGCCAGCAGCTTGCTAGCGGGGGGGCAAGAGACCCAGTACTTC. It translates to CASSLLAGGQETQYF. Looking up the rest from reference TRBV5-4 and TRBJ2-5 gives the full variable domain: ETGVTQSPTHLIKTRGQQVTLRCSSQSGHNTVSWYQQALGQGPQFIFQYYREEENGRGNFPPRFSGLQFPNYSSELNVNALELDDSALYLCASSLLAGGQETQYFGPGTRLLVL.

The chain recombines TRBV5-4 with TRBJ2-2; 9 nucleotides align to TRBD1. The ends lost 8 bases at V and 6 bases at J; junction bases unmatched: 5. CDR1 and CDR2 from the germline V gene are SGHNT and YYREEE (reference sequence). The CDR3 contains 13 residues. The CDR3 DNA is TGTGCCAGTCGGGACAGGGAAGCCGGGGAGCTGTTTTTT. This gives the protein CASRDREAGELFF.

The rearrangement links TRBV6-5 to TRBJ1-5; 7 bases map to TRBD1. The CDR3 spans 12 residues. With 5 bases clipped from V and 7 bases from J, the junction kept 2 bases outside the gene matches. Germline CDR1 is MNHEY and CDR2 is SVGAGI. Written as DNA, the CDR3 is TGTGCCAGCAGTACAGGGGTGCAGCCCCAGCATTTT. Translated, it gives CASSTGVQPQHF.

Written as DNA, the CDR3 is TGTGCCAGCAGCTACGGACAGGGTAGTGGCTACACCTTC. Its translation is CASSYGQGSGYTF. The chain recombines TRBV11-3 with TRBJ1-2; 8 bases fit TRBD1. CDR1 is SGHNT and CDR2 is YENEEA in the germline V gene. V shed 4 bases and J 7 bases; nucleotides not matched to a gene: 5. The CDR3 runs to 13 residues.

This chain links TRBV12-3 or TRBV12-4 with TRBJ2-7; TRBD2 matches 7 bases. Trimming at V came to 9 bases and at J to 0 bases, leaving 2 bases not matched to a gene. The CDR3 spans 12 residues. The CDR3 protein is CASGGDSYEQYF. The CDR3 bases are TGTGCCAGTGGGGGGGACTCCTACGAGCAGTACTTC.

The chain combines TRBV19 with TRBJ1-1; possible D gene TRBD1, 5 bases. There are 13 residues in the CDR3. Between the trimmed V and J ends, which lost 7 bases and 4 bases, there was a span of 13 bases. Germline V CDR1 and CDR2: LNHDA, SQIVND (reference sequence). CDR3 in DNA: TGTGCCAGTACCGACAGAAGGGGCACTGAAGCTTTCTTT. It translates to CASTDRRGTEAFF.

This clone was recorded once. This sequence joins TRBV6-5 and TRBJ2-7; D perhaps matches TRBD2 (5 bases). V was shortened by 7 bases and J by 6 bases, with 19 bases between the two germline ends. This CDR3 is 14 amino acids long. CDR1 and CDR2 from the germline V gene are MNHEY and SVGAGI. CDR3 bases: TGTGCCAGCACCCGGGCGTCGCAGGCGGGCGAGCAGTACTTC. Translating gives CASTRASQAGEQYF.